This TCR beta chain appears in the sequencing data of a study of T cell repertoires in ileal Crohn's disease. Time point: proximal margin of the surgical specimen (macroscopically non-inflamed). V lost 1 base to trimming and J lost 6 bases, with 18 bases between them. This CDR3 spans 16 amino acids. CDR1 and CDR2 (germline): LNHDA, SQIVND (reference sequence). Generated by immunoSEQ multiplex PCR, the TCRdb table keeps only in-frame clones and is missing some. This table holds some 1,800 clones, approximately 86% found once. The source is an adult with Crohn's disease. This chain links TRBV19 with TRBJ1-2; D is uncertain. Sequencing was done on a sample of ileal tissue. In nucleotides, the CDR3 is TGTGCCAGTAGTATAGTTGGAAGTTGGGCAGGAGATGGCTACACCTTC. This translates into CASSIVGSWAGDGYTF.